This T cell receptor (beta chain) was identified during a study of cytomegalovirus exposure and HLA in healthy donors. The CDR3 is 13 residues long. The V gene lost 2 bases and the J gene lost 4 bases, with 11 bases spanning the gap. Germline V CDR1 and CDR2: GTSNPN, SVGIG (reference sequence). The PCR had 60 Vbeta and 13 Jbeta primers. Generated by immunoSEQ multiplex PCR, the TCRdb table keeps only in-frame clones and is missing some. The repertoire table contains around 40,000 clones. The genes are TRBV30 and TRBJ1-1, with a possible D match to TRBD1 (5 bases). Sequencing was carried out using PBMCs. The receptor was derived from a human donor in good health. CDR3 DNA: TGTGCCTGGAGTCGGAAAGGGGTCACTGAAGCTTTCTTT. Its translation: CAWSRKGVTEAFF.